This T cell receptor beta chain emerged from a study of cytomegalovirus exposure and HLA in healthy donors. The wider study: Some 180 million T cells yielded approximately 110 million unique TCR beta sequences in earlier analysis. Study-level points and caveats: CMV serostatus was the sole immune exposure information available.

The PCR used 60 Vbeta and 13 Jbeta primers. Sequenced by immunoSEQ multiplex PCR; TCRdb stores in-frame clones only, minus some. The repertoire holds about 99,000 clones, with around 73% as singletons. As for this clone: Its matching antigen is unknown.

This CDR3 region has 15 residues. With 5 bases clipped from V and 8 bases from J, the junction kept 12 bases outside the gene matches. CDR1 and CDR2 (germline): MDHEN, SYDVKM. Nominally healthy donors provided the samples, though records likely missed some immune exposures. Sequenced: PBMCs. The V gene is TRBV28, the J gene TRBJ1-2; 9 bases line up with TRBD1. The clonotype comes from a man aged 35 to 55 in good health and CMV-seronegative. The CDR3 spells CASSRVSGQGIGYTF. The CDR3, as DNA: TGTGCCAGCAGTCGCGTATCGGGACAGGGAATAGGCTACACCTTC.